This TCR beta chain stems from a study of T cells in tumors after PD-1 blockade. TCRdb's copy holds only in-frame clones and misses some; the assay was immunoSEQ multiplex PCR. The repertoire has 15,000 or so clones, 82% of them found once; the top ten carry about 22%. The CDR3 extends over 12 amino acids. V was shortened by 2 bases and J by 4 bases, with 8 bases between the two germline ends. CDR1 SQVTM and CDR2 ANQGSEA come from the germline V gene. The sequences come from PBMCs, collected after anti-PD-1 treatment. The chain links TRBV29-1 to TRBJ1-2; D unresolved. The clonotype originates from a human donor with basal cell carcinoma. The CDR3 DNA sequence: TGCAGCGTTGAAACGACGGTCTATGGCTACACCTTC. Amino acid sequence: CSVETTVYGYTF.